The 3 T cell receptor beta chains listed next were all sequenced from one sample in a study of cytomegalovirus exposure and HLA in healthy donors. The PCR was carried out with 60 Vbeta primers and 13 Jbeta primers. The protocol was immunoSEQ multiplex PCR, while the TCRdb copy is restricted to in-frame clones and leaves out a portion. The data show around 150,000 clones, and the top ten clones hold under 3.5%. The sequenced sample was PBMCs. Receptors originate from a man aged 40-50 years in good health and CMV-seronegative.

The gene calls are TRBV9 and TRBJ1-1, with D unresolved. CDR1 SGDLS and CDR2 YYNGEE come from the germline V gene. Between the trimmed V and J ends, which lost 0 bases and 5 bases, there was a span of 8 bases. This CDR3 is built from 13 residues. CDR3 nucleotide sequence: TGTGCCAGCAGCGTAGAGGACTTTACTGAAGCTTTCTTT. This gives the protein CASSVEDFTEAFF.

The chain links TRBV15 to TRBJ1-2; D perhaps matches TRBD1 (5 bases). V was clipped by 2 bases and J by 5 bases, with 9 bases between them. CDR3 length equals 13 residues. CDR1 is LNHNV, CDR2 YYDKDF, per germline (reference sequence). CDR3 loop: CATSRRQGYGYTF. In DNA form, the CDR3 reads TGTGCCACCAGCAGACGGCAGGGTTATGGCTACACCTTC.

With regard to this clone: This specimen includes other DNA sequences encoding the same CDR3. The chain combines TRBV19 with TRBJ2-7, with a tentative D call TRBD2 (6 bases). The CDR3 runs 12 residues. V was shortened by 3 bases and J by 3 bases, with 6 bases between the two germline ends. The germline V gene encodes CDR1 LNHDA and CDR2 SQIVND (reference sequence). The CDR3 nucleotides read TGTGCCAGTAGTATCGGGGGCTACGAGCAGTACTTC. Translation: CASSIGGYEQYF.